Listed below are T cell receptor beta chains from one sample, sequenced in a study of cytotoxic CD8 clonotypes in ibrutinib-treated CLL. Using immunoSEQ multiplex PCR, the repertoire was profiled, and TCRdb retains in-frame clones only, with some absent. The sample yields about 140,000 clones, 65% to 85% seen once. The material sequenced was PBMCs, taken after 36 months of ibrutinib treatment. The receptors were gathered from a human donor with chronic lymphocytic leukemia. CDR3s include the opening cysteine and the closing phenylalanine or tryptophan. Size is stated for part of the rows, as once, few or many counts, or as a class when the clone is expanded.

v_call clone_size cdr3_aa
TRBV6-5 NA CASGGTEAFF
TRBV6-5 NA CASSYSGGQSYEQYF
TRBV6-5 NA CASSYTASFYGYTF
TRBV19 few CASTPLGPNYGYTF
TRBV28 few CASSLLAQPQHF
TRBV5-1 once CASSPRGVSYNEQFF
TRBV4-1 NA CASSQERGVGQYF
TRBV19 few CASSKWNTEAFF
TRBV5-1 few CASSLVLADNEQFF
TRBV19 NA CASSTVGSPLHF
TRBV13 once CASSSGRSNQPQHF
TRBV21-1 NA CASSKSFRRGENTEAFF
TRBV5-1 NA CASSLQNEKLFF
TRBV5-1 NA CASSLDRAGEKLFF
TRBV5-5 few CASSMGPFSNQPQHF
TRBV6-4 NA CASSGGTGGADTQYF
TRBV7-6 NA CASSLSGGADTQYF
TRBV27 NA CASSWLSSYNEQFF
TRBV9 NA CASSVEGLAGYTF
TRBV4-1 NA CASSSRDRVSTQYF